This T cell receptor beta chain is drawn from a study of OX40 agonist ivuxolimab in advanced cancers. About the full investigation: Ivuxolimab, which targeted the costimulatory receptor OX40 (CD134), was an agonistic, fully human IgG2 monoclonal antibody. Peripheral TCRbeta sequencing aimed to test whether ivuxolimab altered TCR sequence diversity and caused clonal T-cell expansion. Prior anti-PD-1, anti-PD-L1 or anti-CTLA-4 therapy was permitted, and checkpoint inhibitors had been received by around 40% of dose-escalation patients. In the dose-escalation cohort, roughly 80% of patients were male, and the mean age was approximately 55 years, with a range of roughly 20 to 79. Intravenous ivuxolimab was administered to patients every 2 weeks at six dose levels: 0.01, 0.1, 0.3, 1.5, 3 and 10 mg/kg. Of the approximately 50 dose-escalation patients, hepatocellular carcinoma was present in roughly 19, melanoma in roughly 15, renal cell carcinoma in 9 and head and neck cancer in 9. Three dose-escalation patients achieved partial responses, one with hepatocellular carcinoma and two with cutaneous melanoma. The paper reports the monotherapy dose-escalation portion (N of about 52 patients) of the phase I ivuxolimab trial. The investigation overall reported the following: In the 0.1-3.0 mg/kg groups, partial responders had among the lowest normalized peripheral clonal expansion, particularly in CD8+ T cells. Low levels of normalized T-cell clonal expansion were also shown by some nonresponding patients. After ivuxolimab, CD8+ T cells had more expanded clones than CD4+ T cells on average. The antigen specificity of the peripheral T cells that underwent clonal expansion was not determined. Clonal expansion of both CD4+ and CD8+ blood T cells was observed from baseline to week 6 at doses 0.1 to 3.0 mg/kg.

To sequence the TCRbeta CDR3 region, genomic DNA was isolated from the sorted cells. The immunoSEQ Assay was used for sequencing of TCRbeta CDR3 regions. TCRdb took over this immuneACCESS table, retaining in-frame rearrangements with V and J assigned. Such tables are incomplete; in checked studies, under half of the missing clones stem from an unresolved V gene, and the remainder is unexplained. The sample yields about 55,000 clones; about 88% were counted once. About 1.5% of the sample comes from the top ten. Clipping removes 0 bases from V and 3 bases from J, with 8 as the unmatched junction base count. CDR1 and CDR2, looked up from the germline V gene (reference sequence), are GTSNPN and SVGIG. The CDR3 sequence holds 16 residues, the cysteine and phenylalanine included. Of all the DNA, just the CDR3 is kept, 48 bases in frame from base 1. Patients with autoimmune disease history or receiving systemic immunosuppression were excluded from the trial. Peripheral blood for TCR sequencing was collected from all dose cohorts at baseline, on cycle 4 day 1, and on cycle 7 day 1. The samples were taken from a phase I, first-in-human, multicenter, open-label dose-escalation trial of ivuxolimab. Adults with locally advanced or metastatic head and neck squamous cell, hepatocellular, melanoma or renal cell carcinoma were enrolled in the trial. Before TCR sequencing, CD4+ T cells and CD8+ T cells from peripheral blood were sorted into separate populations.

This clone has only one observation. Its antigen has not been determined. Base qualities are missing; no much larger clone stands one base away. This receptor was obtained from an adult with an advanced solid tumor such as melanoma, head and neck, liver or kidney cancer. The V gene is TRBV30 and the J gene is TRBJ1-2; 9 central bases correspond to TRBD1. The sample was CD4+ or CD8+ T cells sorted from blood, taken in a trial of the OX40 agonist ivuxolimab. The DNA sequence follows: TGTGCCTGGAGTGTACTGCGGACAGGGGCCCACTATGGCTACACCTTC. Translated, it gives CAWSVLRTGAHYGYTF. When the CDR3 is completed using the reference TRBV30 and TRBJ1-2 genes on either side, the full variable domain is SQTIHQWPATLVQPVGSPLSLECTVEGTSNPNLYWYRQAAGRGLQLLFYSVGIGQISSEVPQNLSASRPQDRQFILSSKKLLLSDSGFYLCAWSVLRTGAHYGYTFGSGTRLTVV.